Shown below are 13 T cell receptor beta chains from a single sample sequenced in a study of shared clonotypes between healthy human individuals. Produced via immunoSEQ multiplex PCR; TCRdb's table is partial and in-frame only. The data hold about 510,000 clones, with 79% observed a single time. The specimen sequenced was PBMCs. All receptors derive from a woman in her 40s in good health. Some clones in this sample may be carry-over from other donors' samples.

The rearrangement uses TRBV7-2 and TRBJ2-7, with TRBD1 matching 9 bases. V shed 5 bases and J 6 bases; nucleotides not matched to a gene: 11. Germline loops: CDR1 SGHTA, CDR2 FQGNSA. This CDR3 region has 15 residues. CDR3 coding DNA: TGTGCCAGCAGCCTTCGGACAGGGGATCAGCTCGAGCAGTACTTC. Its protein product is CASSLRTGDQLEQYF. Full variable domain (rest looked up from reference TRBV7-2 and TRBJ2-7): GAGVSQSPSNKVTEKGKDVELRCDPISGHTALYWYRQSLGQGLEFLIYFQGNSAPDKSGLPSDRFSAERTGGSVSTLTIQRTQQEDSAVYLCASSLRTGDQLEQYFGPGTRLTVT.

The chain carries TRBV4-1 and TRBJ1-2, with 10 bases matching TRBD1. Germline V CDR1 and CDR2: MGHRA, YSYEKL. This CDR3 has 15 residues. Trimming at V came to 0 bases and at J to 5 bases, leaving 3 bases not matched to a gene. CDR3: CASSQDRDRGYGYTF. Here the CDR3 DNA reads TGCGCCAGCAGCCAAGATAGGGACAGGGGTTATGGCTACACCTTC.

The chain is built from TRBV18 and TRBJ2-2; the D gene could be TRBD1 or TRBD2 (10 bases each). Germline CDR1 reads KGHSH; CDR2 reads LQKENI. V gave up 4 bases and J gave up 4 bases, with 22 bases separating them. The CDR3 is 18 amino acids. In DNA, the CDR3 is TGTGCCAGCTCACGACAGGGGGCAGGACTAGCGGCCACCGGGGAGCTGTTTTTT. Protein sequence: CASSRQGAGLAATGELFF.

J is TRBJ2-1 and V is TRBV9; weak D call: TRBD1 (5 bases). With 2 bases removed from V and 2 bases from J, the gap between germline ends came to 8 bases. This CDR3 has 14 amino acids. Germline V gene data show CDR1 as SGDLS and CDR2 as YYNGEE. CDR3 bases: TGTGCCAGCAGCGTCTTGGACACCTACAATGAGCAGTTCTTC. Amino acids: CASSVLDTYNEQFF.

This clone was observed a handful of times. The V call is TRBV28, the J call TRBJ1-1; 7 bases are shared with TRBD1. Germline V gene data show CDR1 as MDHEN and CDR2 as SYDVKM. V lost 1 base and J lost 0; bases outside the gene matches: 2. The length of the CDR3 is 15 residues. DNA for the CDR3: TGTGCCAGCAGTTTATTCGACAGGGTGAACACTGAAGCTTTCTTT. Amino acid sequence: CASSLFDRVNTEAFF.

The chain joins TRBV30 to TRBJ2-4; no definite D call. V gave up 7 bases and J gave up 5 bases, with 9 bases separating them. The CDR3 runs to 11 residues. Germline V lookup: CDR1 GTSNPN, CDR2 SVGIG (reference sequence). CDR3 sequence (DNA): TGTGCCTTCGGGCGCCAAAACATTCAGTACTTC. As protein: CAFGRQNIQYF.

The V call is TRBV28, the J call TRBJ2-7; possibly TRBD2 for D (6 bases). The length of the CDR3 is 14 residues. Trimming removed 2 bases from V and 1 base from J, with 9 bases in between. Per the germline V gene, CDR1 is MDHEN and CDR2 is SYDVKM. CDR3 bases: TGTGCCAGCAGTTTAATGGCGGGGTCCTACGAGCAGTACTTC. This codes for CASSLMAGSYEQYF.

The rearrangement joins TRBV9 to TRBJ2-3; TRBD2 matches at 9 bases. Germline CDR1 and CDR2: SGDLS and YYNGEE. V was pared by 0 bases and J by 7 bases, with 9 bases of the junction left unmatched. The length of the CDR3 is 16 residues. This chain's CDR3 is CASSVGRGRAGNTQYF. DNA for the CDR3: TGTGCCAGCAGCGTAGGTCGCGGGAGGGCCGGGAATACGCAGTATTTT.

The V and J genes are TRBV30 and TRBJ1-3; D is uncertain. There are 16 residues in the CDR3. The germline V and J ends were trimmed by 1 base and 2 bases, with 15 bases remaining between them. Germline V gene lookup returns CDR1 GTSNPN and CDR2 SVGIG (reference sequence). The chain's CDR3 is CAWSASGVLPGNTIYF. DNA of the CDR3: TGTGCCTGGAGTGCCTCCGGGGTTCTTCCTGGAAACACCATATATTTT. Drawing the rest from reference TRBV30 and TRBJ1-3, the complete variable domain is SQTIHQWPATLVQPVGSPLSLECTVEGTSNPNLYWYRQAAGRGLQLLFYSVGIGQISSEVPQNLSASRPQDRQFILSSKKLLLSDSGFYLCAWSASGVLPGNTIYFGEGSWLTVV.

This CDR3 reads CASSIDRGHYEQYF. DNA of the CDR3: TGCGCCAGCAGCATTGACAGGGGGCACTACGAGCAGTACTTC. The chain combines TRBV5-1 with TRBJ2-7, with 10 bases matching TRBD1. This CDR3 is built from 14 residues. The ends lost 4 bases at V and 3 bases at J; junction bases unmatched: 4. CDR1 and CDR2 from the germline V gene are SGHRS and YFSETQ.

This clone was counted a few times. The J gene is TRBJ1-1, the V gene TRBV5-8; D unresolved. The V end lost 5 bases, the J end lost 0 bases, and 17 bases lay between the germline ends. Germline CDR1 and CDR2: SGHTS and YDEGEE. This CDR3 spans 16 amino acids. CDR3 protein: CASRASWAAMNTEAFF. For the CDR3, the DNA is TGTGCCAGCAGAGCAAGTTGGGCAGCCATGAACACTGAAGCTTTCTTT.

V gene TRBV10-3 combines with J gene TRBJ1-5; D gene ambiguous. V was trimmed by 3 bases and J by 5 bases, leaving 14 bases between them. In germline, CDR1 is ENHRY, CDR2 SYGVKD. CDR3 length equals 15 residues. CDR3 sequence reads: CAISDSNRWDQPQHF. CDR3 nucleotides: TGTGCCATCAGTGACTCGAATAGGTGGGATCAGCCCCAGCATTTT.

This clone was counted between two and nine times. The CDR3 DNA sequence: TGTGCCACCGCGGGGACAGGGGGCAGGGTGAACACTGAAGCTTTCTTT. This codes for CATAGTGGRVNTEAFF. The V gene is TRBV19, the J gene TRBJ1-1; 12 bases align to TRBD1. The V gene's germline CDR1 is LNHDA and CDR2 SQIVND (reference sequence). This CDR3 is 16 amino acids long. Trimming cost V 10 bases and J 0 bases; bases outside gene matches: 9.